The entry below describes one TCR beta chain. Its antigen is undetermined. The conserved closing phenylalanine or tryptophan is absent in this CDR3, likely reflecting a read error. This record belongs to a study of tumor and adjacent non-tumor tissue in lung cancer. Study at large: The patients, 10 men and 4 or 5 women, were about 30 to 85 with stage I to III disease. Samples averaged around 4.2 million productive TCRbeta reads each.

Overall study results and limits: Normal lung showed higher cumulative top 100 clone frequency than tumor.

The CDR3 sequence is 16 residues long. Germline loops: CDR1 SGHNT, CDR2 YENEEA. A modified ARM-PCR protocol with three rounds of nested PCR amplified TCRbeta. MiXCR, run by TCRdb on the multiplex PCR reads, gives a single entry per CDR3 protein. The repertoire holds 100,000 or so distinct CDR3 sequences, 75% to 85% seen once, with 30% in the top ten. This sample's RNA came from whole unsorted tissue. The normal lung tissue was taken more than 3 cm from the tumor edge. Newly diagnosed lung cancer patients had thoracic surgery in China, August–late 2014, without prior chemotherapy. This clonotype was obtained from a man aged 55-75 years with small cell lung cancer. This chain links TRBV11-3 with TRBJ1-1; D is unclear. Input material: distant non-tumor lung tissue. DNA of the CDR3: TGTGCCAGCAGCCCCCGGGGTGCCAGATGGAACGCTGAAGCTTTCATT. Translation gives CASSPRGARWNAEAFI.